This TCR beta chain emerged from a study of blood T cell repertoires in COVID-19. Whole-study context: Samples taken during acute and convalescent COVID-19 were collected in the United States, Italy and Spain.

As originally analysed: Amplification with reference gene primers provided the estimates of nucleated cell counts. Produced via immunoSEQ multiplex PCR; TCRdb's table is partial and in-frame only. V and J calls and clone size come straight from that table; D and trimming were deduced from the DNA. Here the sample spans roughly 40,000 clones, approximately 86% being singletons. V was pared by 4 bases and J by 4 bases, with 11 bases between. The CDR3 is 14 residues long. Germline loops: CDR1 LGHDT, CDR2 YNNKEL (reference sequence). The chain has TRBV3-1 (or the pseudogene TRBV3-2) and TRBJ2-1; TRBD1 might be the D (6 bases). The source of this sequence is a man between 40 and 49 years old with active COVID-19. The specimen sequenced was peripheral blood. CDR3 nucleotide sequence: TGTGCCAGCAGCCCAAAAGGGGGATACAATGAGCAGTTCTTC. Residues: CASSPKGGYNEQFF.